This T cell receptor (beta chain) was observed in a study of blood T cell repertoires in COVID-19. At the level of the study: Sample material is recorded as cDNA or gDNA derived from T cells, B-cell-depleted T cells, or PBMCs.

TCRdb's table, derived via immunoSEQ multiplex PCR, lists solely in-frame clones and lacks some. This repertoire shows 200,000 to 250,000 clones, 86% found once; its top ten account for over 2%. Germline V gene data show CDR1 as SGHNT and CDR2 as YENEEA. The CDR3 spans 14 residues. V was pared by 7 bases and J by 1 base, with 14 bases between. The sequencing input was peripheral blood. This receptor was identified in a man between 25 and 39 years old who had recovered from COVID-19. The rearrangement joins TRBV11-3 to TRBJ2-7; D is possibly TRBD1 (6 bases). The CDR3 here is CASKRTAGSYEQYF. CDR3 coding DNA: TGTGCCAGCAAAAGGACAGCCGGATCCTACGAGCAGTACTTC.